The T cell receptor (beta chain) described here comes from a study of cytomegalovirus exposure and HLA in healthy donors. CDR1 MNHEY and CDR2 SVGAGI come from the germline V gene. The CDR3 spans 15 residues. Trimming took off 10 bases at V and 0 bases at J, with 16 bases between the two ends. With 60 Vbeta and 13 Jbeta primers, the PCR was carried out. Profiled with immunoSEQ multiplex PCR; TCRdb holds only in-frame clones, not every one. The sample shows tens of thousands of clones, around 80% of them seen only once. This chain links TRBV6-5 with TRBJ1-5; D is perhaps TRBD1 (5 bases). Sequencing was carried out using PBMCs. This TCR derives from a male donor in good health and CMV-seropositive. The DNA of the CDR3 is TGTGCCACCGGGGAGGGGAGTTATAGCAATCAGCCCCAGCATTTT. Translating gives CATGEGSYSNQPQHF.